Here is one TCR beta chain with its context. Its antigen is unknown. The data originate from a study of T cell responses to AZD1222 COVID-19 vaccine. V lost 6 bases to trimming and J lost 4 bases, with 16 bases between them. The CDR3 loop spans 15 amino acids. Germline V gene lookup returns CDR1 MDHEN and CDR2 SYDVKM. Sequencing was performed with immunoSEQ multiplex PCR; in TCRdb, only in-frame clones are kept and a portion is missing. Of approximately 89,000 clones in the sample, about 88% were seen once. Findings and limits, study-wide: Spike-wide coverage was observed for vaccine-associated CD4 TCRs, with dominant responses at 160-218 and 743-854.

The chain uses TRBV28 and TRBJ1-5, with D perhaps TRBD1 (6 bases). This clonotype originated in an adult in good health. The sample was peripheral blood, taken on day 0 of AZD1222 vaccination. For the CDR3, the DNA is TGTGCCAGCAGCCAACAGCTCAGGGGAAATCAGCCCCAGCATTTT. Translating gives CASSQQLRGNQPQHF.